Sequencing of this T cell receptor beta chain was carried out in a study of cytomegalovirus exposure and HLA in healthy donors listed by TCRdb under 2017. Broadly, across the study: In an earlier analysis of several hundred of the donors, approximately 260 Gb of sequence data and 117 million unique TCR beta sequences from 180 million or so T cells were reported. Approximately 310 gigabases of sequencing data and tens of millions of unique TCR sequences were included in an early release covering 550 to 800 HLA-typed donors. Of the roughly 390 genotyped donors, 80% to 90% were placed in the genetic ancestry cluster associated with self-reported Caucasian donors. The study was designed to test whether signatures of past pathogen exposure could be identified by cataloging public T cell receptors. The T cell repertoires of 550 to 850 subjects were profiled by immunosequencing and related to cytomegalovirus serostatus. Along with the roughly 670-subject first cohort, a separate validation cohort of some 130 different subjects was used. High-throughput TCR immunosequencing, statistical association of individual TCRs with disease status, and machine learning were combined to predict cytomegalovirus infection status. A later analysis re-analyzed previously published TCR beta repertoires from 650 to 800 donors and added high-resolution HLA genotyping to study TCR occurrence patterns. The later analysis used no new phenotypic data to find candidate immune exposures, relying instead on TCR beta sequences and their occurrence across donors. An earlier analysis of a few hundred of the donors applied high-throughput TCR beta sequencing to assess whether each TCR beta V gene segment acted as functional or pseudogenic. Donor age, sex, ethnicity and CMV serostatus were compiled alongside the repertoire data. Genome-wide SNP genotypes for about 60% of the 666 donors were used in a later genetic analysis, which treated that subset as a discovery cohort. All discovery cohort repertoires had been generated on a single sequencing platform. HLA typing included class I and class II loci at four-digit resolution. Typing coverage varied by locus: about 620-630 donors for A, B, C, DRB1 and DQB1; approximately 500 for DQA1; 606 for DPA1; about 450 for DPB1. Roughly 5 DR-DQ haplotypes were handled as single units for association and clustering, since linkage in the cohort was strong. Among almost 400 genotyped donors of the cohort, an average of approximately 240,000 unique TCR beta nucleotide sequences were sequenced per donor, roughly a sixth of them non-productive. The investigation overall reported the following: For the cohort, immune exposure information was limited to CMV serostatus. Linkage disequilibrium might explain the correlated functional status among segregating V segments, but an unknown experimental factor could not be ruled out. The study gave a list of about 170 TCR beta chains associated with cytomegalovirus. When HLA alleles, especially DR and DQ, strongly co-occurred, TCR associations were difficult to assign to individual alleles. The sequencing pipeline was judged likely to have produced a cluster of highly shared sequence variants as a technical artifact. In both the original and validation cohorts, the classifier was reported to diagnose cytomegalovirus status with high specificity and sensitivity. While some public TCRs were present in many individuals, most TCR sequences turned up only very rarely across donors. A further reported finding was that TCR beta sequences accurately predicted the HLA-A and HLA-B alleles for most subjects in the first cohort. A later analysis found that HLA-associated TCR beta chains were more clonally expanded and had lower generation probabilities than equally common non-associated chains. Sequencing depth was assumed to be roughly uniform across donors in the presence/absence analyses, though that assumption may not hold. Broadly in line with IMGT annotations, most TCR beta V segments showed up in productive rearrangements about 87% or about 30% of the time in an earlier analysis of several hundred of the donors. At a false discovery rate of 0.05, a later analysis linked some 18,000 TCR beta sequences to specific HLA alleles. In vitro tests confirmed that a few of the cytomegalovirus-associated TCR beta chains recognize cytomegalovirus antigens. V-gene and J-gene trimming of TCR beta chains was associated with a missense DCLRE1C variant in a later genetic analysis, and the association was replicated in an independent cohort. Because HLA typing was missing for some donors at each locus, association tests included only the typed subset. The 87-base-pair reads could not distinguish some IMGT-functional V segments, including TRBV6-2 and TRBV6-3, so those segments were excluded. A later analysis found that most CMV-associated TCR beta chains appeared HLA-restricted, with HLA associations seemingly driven largely by CMV exposure. Because counts were too low, seventeen rarely observed V segments, including chromosome 9 orphons, were excluded from the earlier analysis of several hundred of the donors. In a later analysis, the rate of TCR association differed among HLA loci, with DRB1 alleles having the most associated TCRs and HLA-C alleles having the fewest. Only TCR beta chains were sequenced in this cohort, and the absence of alpha or paired-chain data limited detectable features. A later analysis reported that several top co-occurrence clusters appeared linked to parvovirus B19, influenza, CMV and Epstein-Barr virus. According to the authors, the approach could potentially be generalized to other disease states and immunological phenotypes. In a later genetic analysis, fewer N-insertions in productive TCRs were reported among donors in an Asian-associated ancestry cluster than the roughly 700-donor mean.

As concerns this clone: Its antigen target is currently unknown. Per-base quality was not reported, and no clone a single base away is much larger than it.

The cohort consisted of 670 or so healthy bone marrow donors. At the time of sampling, all cohort members were nominally healthy, though unrecorded immune exposures were likely present. CMV serostatus was positive for 250 to 300 and negative for about 55% of the roughly 670 cohort members, and was not recorded for this donor. A peripheral blood sample was collected from each donor, and TCR beta sequencing was performed on peripheral blood mononuclear cells. Genomic DNA was extracted from the blood cell samples with the Qiagen DNeasy Blood Extraction Kit. The CDR3 has 15 amino acids, counting the end cysteine and phenylalanine. CDR3 DNA only is kept here, 45 bases in frame from base 1. The germline V gene sets CDR1 to SGHDT and CDR2 to YYEEEE. V trim: 0 bases; J trim: 3 bases; unmatched bases: 3. Receptor amplification or capture employed the immunoSEQ multiplex PCR assay. For the multiplex PCR, a mixture combining 60 forward primers for TCR Vbeta segments and 13 reverse primers for TCR Jbeta segments was used. A multiplex PCR assay on genomic DNA amplified the CDR3 region of rearranged TCR beta genes. Amplified TCR beta libraries were sequenced as 87-base-pair reads on the Illumina HiSeq System. The paper's data handling went like this. A later analysis counted about 76 million unique TCR beta chains across the 550 to 750 repertoires, and around 12 million of these chains were shared by at least two donors. A nearest-neighbor algorithm error-corrected the raw reads and collapsed the reads into unique sequences, merging closely related sequences to remove PCR and sequencing errors. To assign V, D and J gene segments, CDR3 sequences were aligned to IMGT reference sequences. Each retained sequence needed at least a six-nucleotide match to both a V gene segment and a J gene segment. Rearrangements were classified as productive when the CDR3 lacked stop codons and remained in frame with V and J, and all other rearrangements were classified as non-productive. Following IMGT convention, CDR3 was defined as the stretch from the second conserved V-encoded cysteine up to the conserved J-encoded phenylalanine. The earlier analysis of about 610 of the donors excluded any sequence lacking an unambiguous match to a single V gene segment. In an earlier analysis of a few hundred of the donors, a V segment was called functional when productive rearrangements were above 56.7%, and segregating when the standard deviation between donors exceeded 5%. A statistical classification framework was built to diagnose cytomegalovirus status from the catalog of TCR beta chain sequences. A later analysis assigned V and J genes by comparing TCR nucleotide sequences with IMGT/GENE-DB human TR gene sequences. A later analysis assigned CDR3 sequences and most-parsimonious VDJ recombination scenarios with the TCRdist pipeline. In a later analysis, each TCR beta chain was defined by its CDR3 amino acid sequence together with its V-gene family, and reads without a unique V-gene family were excluded. As a way to deal with suspected cross-contamination and a sequencing artifact, a later analysis dropped 592 nucleotide sequences that were highly shared and had low generation probability. In a later analysis, a clonal expansion index was calculated for each public chain from normalized within-repertoire ranks of inferred template counts. In a later analysis, generation probabilities were computed using a VDJ recombination model fitted to out-of-frame rearrangements, and the results were checked against IGoR. In a later analysis, TCR-TCR, TCR-HLA and TCR-CMV co-occurrence was scored with hypergeometric tests, and a repertoire-size bias correction was applied to TCR pairs. To estimate false discovery rates, a later analysis permuted the HLA or CMV assignments 20 times. In a later analysis, co-occurring TCRs were grouped with DBSCAN, and TCRdist sequence similarity was added when clustering was performed within HLA-allele-positive subsets. Repertoires with fewer than 30,000 or more than 120,000 public chains were left out of co-occurrence clustering, as were about 5 repertoires with anomalous nucleotide sharing. Held by TCRdb, this immuneACCESS table contains in-frame sequences only and omits some clones. Under half of the omission traces to an unresolved V gene where checked; the cause of the rest is unknown. V, J and clone size were drawn from that table, and D and trimming were deduced from the DNA. The sample table contains 100,000 to 150,000 clones; only one count was recorded for about 78% of them. 2.5% to 3% of the sample is in the top ten clones.

This chain joins TRBV5-6 to TRBJ2-7, with 10 junctional bases fitting TRBD1. The source is a human donor in good health. The specimen sequenced was PBMCs. The CDR3 corresponds to CASSLAGTGDYEQYF. The sequenced DNA: TGTGCCAGCAGCTTGGCTGGGACAGGGGACTACGAGCAGTACTTC.